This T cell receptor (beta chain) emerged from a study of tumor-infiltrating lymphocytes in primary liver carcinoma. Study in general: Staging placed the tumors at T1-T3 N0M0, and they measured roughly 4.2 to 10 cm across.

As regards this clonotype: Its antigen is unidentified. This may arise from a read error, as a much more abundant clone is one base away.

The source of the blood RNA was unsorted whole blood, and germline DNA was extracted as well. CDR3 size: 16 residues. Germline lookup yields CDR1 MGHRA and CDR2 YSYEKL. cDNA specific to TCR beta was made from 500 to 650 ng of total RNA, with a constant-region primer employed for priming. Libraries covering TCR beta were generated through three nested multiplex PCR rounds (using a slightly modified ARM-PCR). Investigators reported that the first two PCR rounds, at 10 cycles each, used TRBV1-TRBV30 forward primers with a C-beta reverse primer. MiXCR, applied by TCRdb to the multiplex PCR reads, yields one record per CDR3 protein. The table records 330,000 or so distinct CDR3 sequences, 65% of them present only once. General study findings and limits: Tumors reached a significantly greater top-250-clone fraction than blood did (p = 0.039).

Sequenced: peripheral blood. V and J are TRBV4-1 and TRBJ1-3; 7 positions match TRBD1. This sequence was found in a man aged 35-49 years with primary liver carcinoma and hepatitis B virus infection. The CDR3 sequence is CASSQGDRPSVNTIYF. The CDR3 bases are TGCGCCAGCAGCCAAGGGGACAGACCCTCTGTAAACACCATATATTTT.